This TCR beta chain was retrieved from a study of shared clonotypes between healthy human individuals. Overall study results and limits: Clonotypes which were not shared had lower generation probabilities than clonotypes that all four donors shared. In a few donors, around 5.5% of naive CD4 clonotypes appeared in common.

Repertoires were generated with immunoSEQ multiplex PCR, while TCRdb's copy carries only in-frame clones and drops some. In the table there are 850,000 to 1,100,000 clones, 60% to 85% of which are singletons. Germline V gene lookup returns CDR1 SGHRS and CDR2 YFSETQ. This CDR3 comprises 13 residues. V shed 0 bases and J shed 6 bases, with 9 bases lying between them. This clone has just one count. Its antigen is unidentified. The TCR comes from a young man in good health. Some clones in this sample may be carry-over from other donors' samples. Sequencing used memory CD4+ T cells from PBMCs. Subset indicated: CD45RA-negative fraction. The chain recombines TRBV5-1 with TRBJ1-1, with D hard to call. CDR3 sequence reads: CASSLGLNPEAFF. The CDR3 nucleotides read TGCGCCAGCAGCTTGGGTTTGAATCCTGAAGCTTTCTTT.